The 24 T cell receptor beta chains below come from one sample, sequenced in a study of blood T cell repertoires in COVID-19. Data came from immunoSEQ multiplex PCR; TCRdb stores just in-frame clones and leaves some out. The sample includes more than 110,000 clones, around 86% seen only once; the top ten take less than 5%. Sequencing was carried out using peripheral blood. The receptor set was obtained from a woman older than 75 with acute or convalescent COVID-19.

This clone was seen a handful of times. The chain is built from TRBV19 and TRBJ2-4; D may be TRBD1 (6 bases). CDR3 length equals 13 residues. The V gene lost 6 bases and the J gene lost 6 bases, with 12 bases spanning the gap. Per germline, CDR1 LNHDA and CDR2 SQIVND (reference sequence). CDR3 nucleotides: TGTGCCAGTAGGAGGGACACAAGAAACATTCAGTACTTC. Its protein is CASRRDTRNIQYF.

This clone was observed a handful of times. This chain's CDR3 is CASSSRGSTNTEAFF. DNA of the CDR3: TGTGCCAGTAGTTCTCGGGGGTCTACGAACACTGAAGCTTTCTTT. The rearrangement links TRBV19 to TRBJ1-1, with D possibly matching TRBD1 (5 bases). The V end lost 5 bases, the J end lost 1 base, and 14 bases lay between the germline ends. Germline lookup yields CDR1 LNHDA and CDR2 SQIVND (reference sequence). The CDR3 runs 15 residues.

V is TRBV5-1 and J is TRBJ1-4; 8 nucleotides agree with TRBD1. Unmatched junction bases numbered 9, after V lost 2 bases and J lost 0 bases. The germline V gene has CDR1 SGHRS and CDR2 YFSETQ. This CDR3 comprises 18 residues. CDR3 amino acids: CASSFSDRAITTNEKLFF. CDR3 bases: TGCGCCAGCAGCTTTTCGGACAGGGCCATAACAACTAATGAAAAACTGTTTTTT.

The table lists this clone with a few counts. V usage is TRBV19 and J usage is TRBJ2-7, with 12 bases lining up with TRBD2. CDR3 length: 15 amino acids. Trimming took 4 bases from V and 3 from J; bases not matched to a gene: 4. Germline V gene data show CDR1 as LNHDA and CDR2 as SQIVND (reference sequence). The CDR3 DNA reads as TGTGCCAGTAGTAGGACTAGCGGGATTAGCTACGAGCAGTACTTC. Amino acid sequence: CASSRTSGISYEQYF. The entire variable domain, with the rest obtained from reference TRBV19 and TRBJ2-7, is as follows: DGGITQSPKYLFRKEGQNVTLSCEQNLNHDAMYWYRQDPGQGLRLIYYSQIVNDFQKGDIAEGYSVSREKKESFPLTVTSAQKNPTAFYLCASSRTSGISYEQYFGPGTRLTVT.

This CDR3 reads CASSSRFQPQETQYF. The CDR3 DNA sequence: TGTGCCAGCAGTTCACGGTTCCAACCCCAAGAGACCCAGTACTTC. The V gene is TRBV28, the J gene TRBJ2-5; D unclear. This CDR3 contains 15 residues. CDR1 is MDHEN and CDR2 is SYDVKM in the germline V gene. V was pared by 4 bases and J by 1 base, with 13 bases between.

The chain links TRBV19 to TRBJ1-5; TRBD1 aligns across 10 bases. Losses at the gene ends were 2 bases for V and 2 bases for J; bases not matched to a gene: 6. Germline V CDR1 and CDR2: LNHDA, SQIVND (reference sequence). This CDR3 is built from 17 residues. The CDR3 sequence: CASSIRGTGDGNQPQHF. For the CDR3, the DNA is TGTGCCAGTAGTATAAGGGGGACAGGGGACGGCAATCAGCCCCAGCATTTT. Using reference TRBV19 and TRBJ1-5 for the parts outside the CDR3, the full variable domain is DGGITQSPKYLFRKEGQNVTLSCEQNLNHDAMYWYRQDPGQGLRLIYYSQIVNDFQKGDIAEGYSVSREKKESFPLTVTSAQKNPTAFYLCASSIRGTGDGNQPQHFGDGTRLSIL.

The genes are TRBV4-2 and TRBJ2-3; the match to TRBD2 covers 12 bases. J lost 4 bases, V lost 3 bases, and 8 bases had no gene match. The CDR3 totals 17 residues. Germline-derived CDR1 and CDR2 are LGHNA and YNFKEQ. CDR3 amino acids: CASSQYLAGGLADTQYF. CDR3 nucleotide sequence: TGTGCCAGCAGCCAGTACCTAGCGGGGGGGCTAGCAGATACGCAGTATTTT.

The J gene is TRBJ1-1, the V gene TRBV6-6, with D hard to call. This CDR3 has 13 residues. The V gene lost 0 bases and the J gene lost 6 bases, with 8 bases spanning the gap. Germline V gene data show CDR1 as MNHNY and CDR2 as SVGAGI (reference sequence). CDR3 residues: CASSYSSGAEAFF. CDR3 bases: TGTGCCAGCAGTTACTCGTCCGGAGCTGAAGCTTTCTTT.

The sample holds a few counts of this clone. This chain joins TRBV2 and TRBJ1-5; D is unresolved. This CDR3 has 13 residues. The ends were cut back, 4 bases at V and 2 bases at J, with 6 bases in the middle. In germline, CDR1 is SNHLY, CDR2 FYNNEI. In DNA, the CDR3 is TGTGCCAGCAGTGGAGATGGCAATCAGCCCCAGCATTTT. Encoded protein: CASSGDGNQPQHF.

CDR3 sequence reads: CASSLTPVGDTEAFF. DNA of the CDR3: TGCGCCAGCAGCTTGACTCCGGTCGGGGACACTGAAGCTTTCTTT. The J gene is TRBJ1-1, the V gene TRBV5-1; D remains ambiguous. Germline CDR1 and CDR2: SGHRS and YFSETQ. This CDR3 region has 15 residues. Trimming removed 1 base from V and 3 bases from J, with 13 bases in between.

The chain carries TRBV2 and TRBJ2-3; unclear D gene. The V end lost 4 bases, the J end lost 3 bases, and 5 bases lay between the germline ends. Germline loops: CDR1 SNHLY, CDR2 FYNNEI. The CDR3 loop spans 12 amino acids. The CDR3 region has the DNA TGTGCCAGCAGTGTTAGTACAGATACGCAGTATTTT. It yields the protein CASSVSTDTQYF.

The chain uses TRBV4-1 and TRBJ2-7, with 12 bases matching TRBD2. With V trimmed by 4 bases and J by 5 bases, 9 bases remained unmatched. The CDR3 contains 16 residues. Germline V gene lookup returns CDR1 MGHRA and CDR2 YSYEKL. CDR3 in amino acids: CASSPNGLAGIHEQYF. The DNA for the CDR3 is TGCGCCAGCAGCCCGAACGGACTAGCGGGAATCCACGAGCAGTACTTC.

This CDR3 reads CASRRQLQETQYF. The DNA of the CDR3 is TGTGCCAGCCGACGACAGCTCCAAGAGACCCAGTACTTC. The chain is built from TRBV2 and TRBJ2-5; D possibly corresponds to TRBD1 (5 bases). Trimming pared 8 bases from V and 1 base from J, leaving 11 bases between. Germline V gene sequence: CDR1 SNHLY, CDR2 FYNNEI. This CDR3 has 13 residues. Based on the CDR3 plus reference TRBV2 and TRBJ2-5, the full variable domain is EPEVTQTPSHQVTQMGQEVILRCVPISNHLYFYWYRQILGQKVEFLVSFYNNEISEKSEIFDDQFSVERPDGSNFTLKIRSTKLEDSAMYFCASRRQLQETQYFGPGTRLLVL.

The chain recombines TRBV7-8 with TRBJ1-5; the D gene is possibly TRBD1 (6 bases). Germline V lookup: CDR1 SGHVS, CDR2 FQNEAQ. This CDR3 is 13 amino acids long. The ends were cut back, 6 bases at V and 6 bases at J, with 12 bases in the middle. The CDR3 DNA follows: TGTGCCAGCAGTCTCAGGGGCAGTCAGCCCCAGCATTTT. Its translation is CASSLRGSQPQHF.

The rearrangement joins TRBV11-2 to TRBJ2-5, with 9 bases fitting TRBD1. V gave up 8 bases and J gave up 1 base; unmatched junction bases: 5. The germline V gene encodes CDR1 SGHAT and CDR2 FQNNGV. This CDR3 contains 14 residues. In DNA, the CDR3 is TGTGCCAGCGCGACAGGGGGGAGCCAAGAGACCCAGTACTTC. Residues: CASATGGSQETQYF.

V is TRBV2 and J is TRBJ2-3, with 8 bases identical to TRBD1. Germline loops: CDR1 SNHLY, CDR2 FYNNEI. This CDR3 region has 14 residues. The V gene end was trimmed by 5 bases and the J gene end by 3 bases; junction bases not matched to a gene: 4. The CDR3 nucleotides read TGTGCCAGCAGTTCCAGACAGGGGACAGATACGCAGTATTTT. This translates into CASSSRQGTDTQYF.

Turning to this clone: Given a much more abundant clone one base away, this may be a read error. The identical CDR3 is also encoded by other nucleotide sequences in the sample. The J gene is TRBJ2-7, the V gene TRBV2; the match to TRBD2 covers 10 bases. The CDR3 extends over 14 amino acids. CDR1 is SNHLY, CDR2 FYNNEI, per germline. The ends lost 4 bases at V and 5 bases at J; junction bases unmatched: 5. CDR3 sequence: CASSVAGGPNEQYF. DNA for the CDR3: TGTGCCAGCAGTGTAGCGGGAGGACCCAACGAGCAGTACTTC.

This chain joins TRBV6-2 or TRBV6-3 and TRBJ2-1, with no clear D. Per germline, CDR1 MNHEY and CDR2 SVGEGT. Trimming cost V 2 bases and J 5 bases, with 13 bases left between them. This CDR3 is 15 amino acids long. CDR3 region: CASSYETSTDNEQFF. In DNA, the CDR3 is TGTGCCAGCAGTTACGAGACAAGCACCGACAATGAGCAGTTCTTC.

The chain joins TRBV5-5 to TRBJ1-2; D call uncertain. Trimming stripped 4 bases from V and 4 bases from J, with 8 bases between. This CDR3 is 12 amino acids long. Per the germline V gene, CDR1 is SGHKS and CDR2 is YYEKEE (reference sequence). The CDR3 region is CASSPELYGYTF. CDR3 nucleotide sequence: TGTGCCAGCAGCCCGGAGCTCTATGGCTACACCTTC.

This clone is a singleton in its sample. The V gene is TRBV7-6, the J gene TRBJ1-2; D is ambiguous. V was shortened by 5 bases and J by 3 bases, with 16 bases between the two germline ends. Germline V lookup: CDR1 SGHVS, CDR2 FNYEAQ. The CDR3 covers 15 residues. This chain's CDR3 is CASSPHPVYHYGYTF. The CDR3 region has the DNA TGTGCCAGCAGCCCCCATCCGGTTTACCACTATGGCTACACCTTC.

There are a few counts of this clone. The chain carries TRBV12-3 or TRBV12-4 and TRBJ1-4; tentative D call: TRBD1 (5 bases). The CDR3 extends over 13 amino acids. V was shortened by 3 bases and J by 8 bases, with 10 bases between the two germline ends. In DNA form, the CDR3 reads TGTGCCAGCAGTTTCGCAGGGAACGAAAAACTGTTTTTT. Amino acid sequence: CASSFAGNEKLFF.

This rearrangement joins TRBV28 to TRBJ1-2; possibly TRBD1 for D (6 bases). This CDR3 is built from 14 residues. Trimming cost V 3 bases and J 4 bases, with 12 bases left between them. CDR1 and CDR2 from the germline V gene are MDHEN and SYDVKM. CDR3 in amino acids: CASSLGGRVYGYTF. The DNA of the CDR3 is TGTGCCAGCAGTTTGGGGGGGCGAGTCTATGGCTACACCTTC.

The chain couples TRBV19 to TRBJ2-7, with D tentatively TRBD2 (6 bases). The CDR3 totals 14 residues. Germline V CDR1 and CDR2: LNHDA, SQIVND (reference sequence). V was clipped by 9 bases and J by 7 bases, with 22 bases between them. The CDR3 sequence: CASALGDSTREQYF. The CDR3 bases are TGTGCCAGCGCCCTTGGGGACTCCACGCGAGAGCAGTACTTC.

The chain joins TRBV27 to TRBJ2-1; 11 bases map to TRBD2. In germline, CDR1 is MNHEY, CDR2 SMNVEV (reference sequence). Trimming cost V 1 base and J 9 bases; bases outside gene matches: 14. The CDR3 covers 18 residues. CDR3 sequence reads: CASSLFPGTSGPTVEQFF. DNA for the CDR3: TGTGCCAGCAGTTTATTTCCCGGGACTAGCGGCCCTACAGTTGAGCAGTTCTTC.